This TCR beta chain emerged from a study of OX40 agonist ivuxolimab in advanced cancers. Background on the study: Three individuals attained partial responses, comprising one hepatocellular carcinoma case and two cutaneous melanoma cases.

Autoimmune disease history or systemic immunosuppression was exclusionary. TCRdb's copy holds only in-frame clones and misses some; the assay was immunoSEQ multiplex PCR. The sample yields about 42,000 clones, around nine tenths seen once. The CDR3 contains 16 residues. Germline V gene lookup returns CDR1 MGHRA and CDR2 YSYEKL. The V and J ends lost 0 bases and 0 bases respectively, with 8 bases between them. The clonotype was recovered from an adult with an advanced solid tumor such as melanoma, head and neck, liver or kidney cancer. Sequences were derived from CD4+ or CD8+ T cells sorted from blood, sampled in a trial of the OX40 agonist ivuxolimab. The chain combines TRBV4-1 with TRBJ1-4; D gene ambiguous. The CDR3 nucleotides are TGCGCCAGCAGCCAAGAGCCGGCTACAACTAATGAAAAACTGTTTTTT. This sequence encodes CASSQEPATTNEKLFF.